This is a list of T cell receptor beta chains from one sample in a study of T-cell memory formation after mild COVID-19. In TCRdb, the 5' RACE reads were re-called with MiXCR into one record per CDR3 protein. The sample includes tens of thousands of distinct CDR3 sequences, 6.1% seen only once; the top ten take more than 0.7%. Sequenced: PBMCs or a T cell subset sorted from them (not recorded which). These receptors all come from an adult who had mild COVID-19 (a few samples of this study predate the infection). Cell type and time point are not known. CDR3s include the opening cysteine and the closing phenylalanine or tryptophan. Each record gives: clone size, J gene, D gene, V gene, CDR3 protein, CDR3 DNA. A D gene is named only where the DNA matches it firmly. Clone size is stated in some rows and not others, as once, few, many or a class when expanded.

>many|TRBJ2-3|TRBD1|TRBV2
CASRKQGGTDTQYF
TGTGCCAGCAGGAAACAGGGGGGCACAGATACGCAGTATTTT
>many|TRBJ2-1|TRBD2|TRBV5-1
CASSREGSMHEQFF
TGCGCCAGCAGCCGGGAGGGCTCAATGCATGAGCAGTTCTTC
>few|TRBJ2-7|-|TRBV6-6
CASSSQGPYEQYF
TGTGCCAGCAGTTCCCAAGGGCCCTACGAGCAGTACTTC
>many|TRBJ1-1|-|TRBV12-3/TRBV12-4
CASSLATGHTEAFF
TGTGCCAGCAGTTTAGCTACAGGGCACACTGAAGCTTTCTTT
>many|TRBJ2-5|-|TRBV7-9
CASSFDIPTETQYF
TGTGCCAGCAGCTTTGACATTCCAACAGAGACCCAGTACTTC
>many|TRBJ2-2|-|TRBV25-1
CASRPQRGTGELFF
TGTGCCAGTCGTCCGCAGAGGGGTACCGGGGAGCTGTTTTTT
>few|TRBJ1-2|TRBD1|TRBV20-1
CSAPGQGKKNYGYTF
TGCAGTGCTCCGGGACAGGGGAAGAAGAACTATGGCTACACCTTC
>many|TRBJ1-4|-|TRBV29-1
CSVGGPNEKLFF
TGCAGCGTTGGGGGGCCTAATGAAAAACTGTTTTTT
>many|TRBJ1-1|-|TRBV5-5
CASSLVGRSTEAFF
TGTGCCAGCAGCTTGGTGGGGAGGAGCACTGAAGCTTTCTTT
>many|TRBJ2-7|-|TRBV24-1
CATSDFYEQYF
TGTGCCACCAGTGACTTTTACGAGCAGTACTTC
>few|TRBJ2-5|TRBD2|TRBV5-1
CASSSGGYQETQYF
TGCGCCAGCAGTAGCGGGGGATACCAAGAGACCCAGTACTTC
>many|TRBJ2-3|TRBD1|TRBV7-9
CASSRGQGRTDTQYF
TGTGCCAGCAGCAGAGGACAGGGGAGGACAGATACGCAGTATTTT
>few|TRBJ2-7|-|TRBV5-5
CASSQAPGEHYEQYF
TGTGCCAGCAGCCAGGCACCGGGAGAACACTACGAGCAGTACTTC
>few|TRBJ2-7|-|TRBV5-6
CASSLPPNRVSYEQYF
TGTGCCAGCAGCTTGCCCCCCAACAGGGTTTCCTACGAGCAGTACTTC
>-|TRBJ2-5|-|TRBV19
CASSIFQGMAQETQYF
TGTGCCAGTAGTATATTTCAGGGGATGGCCCAGGAGACCCAGTACTTC
>-|TRBJ1-6|TRBD1|TRBV19
CASTAPGTGNSPLHF
TGTGCCAGTACCGCACCCGGGACAGGGAATTCACCCCTCCACTTT
>many|TRBJ2-3|-|TRBV12-3/TRBV12-4
CASSLALGLRITDTQYF
TGTGCCAGCAGTTTAGCGCTAGGTCTTCGAATCACAGATACGCAGTATTTT
>-|TRBJ1-4|-|TRBV6-6
CASTDSTNEKLFF
TGTGCCAGCACGGACAGCACCAATGAAAAACTGTTTTTT
>many|TRBJ1-2|-|TRBV10-3
CAISESPRTHGYTF
TGTGCCATCAGTGAGTCGCCGCGGACCCATGGCTACACCTTC
>many|TRBJ1-4|-|TRBV3-1
CASSQVWGFYEKLFF
TGTGCCAGCAGCCAAGTATGGGGGTTTTATGAAAAACTGTTTTTT
>few|TRBJ2-3|-|TRBV24-1
CATSGVSETDTQYF
TGTGCCACCAGTGGAGTGTCGGAGACGGATACGCAGTATTTT
>-|TRBJ2-7|TRBD2|TRBV5-5
CASSLSALGGSSYEQYF
TGTGCCAGCAGCTTGTCCGCACTGGGAGGGAGCTCCTACGAGCAGTACTTC
>many|TRBJ1-5|-|TRBV3-1
CASSQGYAGSQHF
TGTGCCAGCAGCCAAGGGTACGCGGGGTCCCAGCATTTT
>-|TRBJ2-6|-|TRBV4-2
CASSQLGARGSGANVLTF
TGTGCCAGCAGCCAGCTGGGGGCCCGGGGTTCTGGGGCCAACGTCCTGACTTTC
>many|TRBJ2-7|-|TRBV4-1
CASSQGFGDEQYF
TGCGCCAGCAGCCAAGGTTTCGGGGACGAGCAGTACTTC
>few|TRBJ1-1|-|TRBV5-6
CASSRAKNTEAFF
TGTGCCAGCAGCCGCGCTAAGAACACTGAAGCTTTCTTT
>-|TRBJ1-1|-|TRBV12-3/TRBV12-4
CASRAQRGSGTEAFF
TGTGCCAGCAGGGCCCAGCGCGGCTCGGGCACTGAAGCTTTCTTT
>many|TRBJ2-3|TRBD2|TRBV27
CASSSPGLAGASDTQYF
TGTGCCAGCAGTTCACCGGGACTAGCGGGAGCCTCAGATACGCAGTATTTT
>few|TRBJ1-6|-|TRBV7-9
CASSPQGYNSPLHF
TGTGCCAGCAGCCCTCAGGGATATAATTCACCCCTCCACTTT
>many|TRBJ2-4|-|TRBV18
CASSPPITKNIQYF
TGTGCCAGCTCACCACCGATAACCAAAAACATTCAGTACTTC
>many|TRBJ2-5|-|TRBV7-2
CASSPLGLQETQYF
TGTGCCAGCAGCCCGCTAGGTCTCCAAGAGACCCAGTACTTC
>few|TRBJ2-1|TRBD2|TRBV2
CASLLAGPNNEQFF
TGTGCCAGTCTGTTAGCGGGGCCCAACAATGAGCAGTTCTTC
>many|TRBJ2-3|TRBD2|TRBV4-1
CASSRKPGLVEASSTDTQYF
TGCGCCAGCAGCCGCAAACCGGGACTAGTCGAAGCCTCTAGCACAGATACGCAGTATTTT
>many|TRBJ2-1|TRBD2|TRBV24-1
CATSEGTTRNNEQFF
TGTGCCACCAGTGAAGGGACTACCCGAAACAATGAGCAGTTCTTC
>many|TRBJ2-1|TRBD2|TRBV20-1
CSAQKGLAGPQFF
TGCAGTGCCCAAAAAGGACTAGCGGGACCGCAGTTCTTC
>many|TRBJ1-1|-|TRBV12-3/TRBV12-4
CASSLRYEAFF
TGTGCCAGCAGTCTTAGATACGAAGCTTTCTTT
>many|TRBJ2-5|TRBD2|TRBV5-1
CASSLALAGEGETQYF
TGCGCCAGCAGCTTGGCCCTAGCGGGAGAGGGAGAGACCCAGTACTTC
>few|TRBJ1-6|-|TRBV27
CASSLIRYGNSPLHF
TGTGCCAGCAGTTTAATCCGGTATGGTAATTCACCCCTCCACTTT
>once|TRBJ1-6|TRBD1|TRBV4-1
CASSVSGGQDFSRLHF
TGCGCCAGCAGCGTGAGTGGGGGACAGGATTTCTCACGCCTCCACTTT
>few|TRBJ1-4|-|TRBV2
CASSEVGGAGNEKLFF
TGTGCCAGCAGTGAAGTGGGGGGAGCTGGTAATGAAAAACTGTTTTTT
>few|TRBJ1-5|TRBD1|TRBV6-1
CASSLDRGGTYSNQPQHF
TGTGCCAGCAGTTTGGACAGGGGTGGGACATATAGCAATCAGCCCCAGCATTTT
>many|TRBJ2-7|-|TRBV15
CATSIGGDADEQYF
TGTGCCACCAGTATAGGGGGAGATGCTGACGAGCAGTACTTC
>many|TRBJ2-7|TRBD1|TRBV7-2
CASRFRDRSREQYF
TGTGCCAGCAGATTCCGGGACAGGTCTCGGGAGCAGTACTTC
>medium-sized|TRBJ2-1|TRBD1|TRBV5-1
CASSAGQGAGYNEQFF
TGCGCCAGCAGCGCCGGACAGGGGGCCGGCTACAATGAGCAGTTCTTC
>many|TRBJ2-7|-|TRBV30
CAWSGTFDEQYF
TGTGCCTGGAGTGGGACTTTCGACGAGCAGTACTTC
>many|TRBJ1-2|TRBD1|TRBV5-1
CASMPPPGQGLGYTF
TGCGCCAGCATGCCGCCTCCGGGACAGGGATTAGGCTACACCTTC